Below are 8 T cell receptor beta chains sequenced from a single sample in a study of T cell responses to AZD1222 COVID-19 vaccine. Generated by immunoSEQ multiplex PCR, the TCRdb table keeps only in-frame clones and is missing some. The sample records some 250,000 clones, 85% to 95% being singletons. The sequenced sample was peripheral blood, obtained 28 days after the second AZD1222 dose. The receptor source for this set is an adult who received the AZD1222 COVID-19 vaccine.

The rearrangement uses TRBV20-1 and TRBJ2-7, with TRBD1 matching 7 bases. J lost 0 bases, V lost 3 bases, and 8 bases had no gene match. Germline-derived CDR1 and CDR2 are DFQATT and SNEGSKA (reference sequence). The CDR3 is 15 residues long. Here the CDR3 reads CSASNEGQNSYEQYF. The CDR3 coding sequence is TGCAGTGCTAGTAACGAGGGACAGAACTCCTACGAGCAGTACTTC.

The sample holds a few counts of this clone. For the CDR3, the DNA is TGTGCCAGTAGTACCTTCGACACCTTCAATCAGCCCCAGCATTTT. This translates into CASSTFDTFNQPQHF. The rearrangement links TRBV19 to TRBJ1-5; D is unresolved. Germline-derived CDR1 and CDR2 are LNHDA and SQIVND (reference sequence). Trimming pared 4 bases from V and 3 bases from J, leaving 13 bases between. CDR3 length equals 15 residues. Full variable domain (missing parts from reference TRBV19 and TRBJ1-5): DGGITQSPKYLFRKEGQNVTLSCEQNLNHDAMYWYRQDPGQGLRLIYYSQIVNDFQKGDIAEGYSVSREKKESFPLTVTSAQKNPTAFYLCASSTFDTFNQPQHFGDGTRLSIL.

The chain employs TRBV19 and TRBJ2-1; tentative D call: TRBD2 (5 bases). With 8 bases removed from V and 10 bases from J, the gap between germline ends came to 21 bases. Germline V lookup: CDR1 LNHDA, CDR2 SQIVND (reference sequence). The length of the CDR3 is 14 residues. CDR3 nucleotides: TGTGCCAGTGGGCGGGCCTTTACCTACGGAGAGCAGTTCTTC. Amino acids: CASGRAFTYGEQFF.

This chain connects TRBV5-5 to TRBJ2-5; possibly TRBD1 for D (6 bases). The CDR3 is 14 amino acids. CDR1 and CDR2 from the germline V gene are SGHKS and YYEKEE (reference sequence). V was clipped by 3 bases and J by 1 base, with 10 bases between them. DNA for the CDR3: TGTGCCAGCAGCTCCGGGACACTCCAAGAGACCCAGTACTTC. Protein: CASSSGTLQETQYF.

The chain employs TRBV29-1 and TRBJ2-3, with a tentative D call TRBD1 (5 bases). This CDR3 contains 13 residues. Germline-derived CDR1 and CDR2 are SQVTM and ANQGSEA. Trimming took 1 base from V and 2 from J, leaving 7 bases between them. The CDR3 DNA follows: TGCAGCGTTGAAGGGGGCAACACAGATACGCAGTATTTT. Its translation: CSVEGGNTDTQYF.

In this sample, this clone turned up once. This sequence joins TRBV6-5 and TRBJ1-2; D not resolved. The CDR3 totals 13 residues. Trimming pared 7 bases from V and 6 bases from J, leaving 15 bases between. Germline CDR1 reads MNHEY; CDR2 reads SVGAGI. The CDR3 is CASTTPPLNGYTF. The CDR3 coding sequence is TGTGCCAGCACCACCCCTCCCCTAAATGGCTACACCTTC.

V usage is TRBV3-1 (or the pseudogene TRBV3-2) and J usage is TRBJ1-2, with 7 bases aligning to TRBD1. With 1 base clipped from V and 3 bases from J, the junction kept 8 bases outside the gene matches. CDR3 size: 16 residues. Per the germline V gene, CDR1 is LGHDT and CDR2 is YNNKEL (reference sequence). CDR3 nucleotide sequence: TGTGCCAGCAGCCAAGGACAGGGATTCCCCTACTATGGCTACACCTTC. Protein product: CASSQGQGFPYYGYTF.

In this sample, this clone turned up once. The chain combines TRBV5-1 with TRBJ2-3; D call uncertain. Trimming pared 0 bases from V and 0 bases from J, leaving 5 bases between. Germline CDR1 and CDR2: SGHRS and YFSETQ. The CDR3 covers 14 residues. The CDR3 DNA reads as TGCGCCAGCAGCTTGGGCTGGAGCACAGATACGCAGTATTTT. This codes for CASSLGWSTDTQYF. Complete variable domain (other parts from reference TRBV5-1 and TRBJ2-3): KAGVTQTPRYLIKTRGQQVTLSCSPISGHRSVSWYQQTPGQGLQFLFEYFSETQRNKGNFPGRFSGRQFSNSRSEMNVSTLELGDSALYLCASSLGWSTDTQYFGPGTRLTVL.